These 24 T cell receptor beta chains came from one sample sequenced in a study of OX40 agonist ivuxolimab in advanced cancers. Using immunoSEQ multiplex PCR, the repertoire was profiled, and TCRdb retains in-frame clones only, with some absent. The data contain under 85,000 clones, 90% to 95% of them singletons. The sequencing used CD4+ or CD8+ T cells sorted from blood, collected in a trial of the OX40 agonist ivuxolimab. The receptors come from an adult with an advanced solid tumor such as melanoma, head and neck, liver or kidney cancer.

V and J are TRBV28 and TRBJ2-7; TRBD1 aligns across 8 bases. After removal of 4 bases from V and 6 bases from J, the junction contained 11 bases not matched to a gene. Germline V gene lookup returns CDR1 MDHEN and CDR2 SYDVKM. This CDR3 spans 15 amino acids. Here the CDR3 reads CASSSESGGLGEQYF. CDR3 DNA: TGTGCCAGCAGTTCTGAATCAGGGGGCCTCGGCGAGCAGTACTTC.

The genes are TRBV30 and TRBJ1-5, with D maybe TRBD1 (5 bases). CDR1 is GTSNPN and CDR2 is SVGIG in the germline V gene (reference sequence). Trimming shortened V by 5 bases and J by 2 bases, and 13 bases separated the two germline ends. This CDR3 has 14 residues. DNA for the CDR3: TGTGCCTGGGCTCAGGGACGGGGCAATCAGCCCCAGCATTTT. Translating gives CAWAQGRGNQPQHF.

This rearrangement joins TRBV9 to TRBJ1-1; D is perhaps TRBD1 (5 bases). Germline assignment: CDR1 SGDLS and CDR2 YYNGEE. The CDR3 is 15 amino acids. Trimming pared 3 bases from V and 1 base from J, leaving 13 bases between. The CDR3 spells CASSARDGANTEAFF. The CDR3 DNA is TGTGCCAGCAGCGCACGAGACGGGGCGAACACTGAAGCTTTCTTT. The whole variable domain, filled in from reference TRBV9 and TRBJ1-1, reads DSGVTQTPKHLITATGQRVTLRCSPRSGDLSVYWYQQSLDQGLQFLIQYYNGEERAKGNILERFSAQQFPDLHSELNLSSLELGDSALYFCASSARDGANTEAFFGQGTRLTVV.

The chain carries TRBV11-3 and TRBJ2-7; 9 bases agree with TRBD1. The CDR3 extends over 15 amino acids. Germline CDR1 reads SGHNT; CDR2 reads YENEEA. V dropped 0 bases and J dropped 7; count of bases not matched to a gene: 7. The CDR3 loop is CASSLDGTGSPEQYF. The CDR3 DNA reads TGTGCCAGCAGCTTAGACGGGACAGGGTCGCCTGAGCAGTACTTC. The full variable domain, rest sourced from reference TRBV11-3 and TRBJ2-7, is EAGVVQSPRYKIIEKKQPVAFWCNPISGHNTLYWYLQNLGQGPELLIRYENEEAVDDSQLPKDRFSAERLKGVDSTLKIQPAELGDSAVYLCASSLDGTGSPEQYFGPGTRLTVT.

The J gene is TRBJ1-5, the V gene TRBV2; 8 bases match TRBD1. V lost 4 bases, J lost 5 bases, and 4 bases stayed unmatched. Germline-derived CDR1 and CDR2 are SNHLY and FYNNEI. The CDR3 is made up of 14 amino acids. This CDR3 is CASSVGQGYQPQHF. DNA of the CDR3: TGTGCCAGCAGTGTCGGACAGGGATATCAGCCCCAGCATTTT.

The chain recombines TRBV9 with TRBJ2-7; D remains unclear. Trimming cost V 0 bases and J 0 bases, with 10 bases left between them. Germline loops: CDR1 SGDLS, CDR2 YYNGEE. The CDR3 loop spans 15 amino acids. CDR3 loop: CASSVAGGNSYEQYF. CDR3 nucleotide sequence: TGTGCCAGCAGCGTAGCTGGTGGGAACTCCTACGAGCAGTACTTC.

The V gene is TRBV27, the J gene TRBJ1-1; no definite D call. Trimming pared 3 bases from V and 8 bases from J, leaving 13 bases between. CDR1 is MNHEY, CDR2 SMNVEV, per germline (reference sequence). This CDR3 has 13 amino acids. The CDR3 coding sequence is TGTGCCAGCAGTTTCAGTTCTGTTGCAGAAGCTTTCTTT. Translation gives CASSFSSVAEAFF.

This chain links TRBV30 with TRBJ2-7; 8 bases map to TRBD2. Losses at the gene ends were 3 bases for V and 3 bases for J; bases not matched to a gene: 13. The CDR3 spans 16 residues. From germline, CDR1 is GTSNPN and CDR2 SVGIG (reference sequence). The CDR3 DNA reads TGTGCCTGGAGAGGTCGTAGCGGGACCCACTACTACGAGCAGTACTTC. This translates into CAWRGRSGTHYYEQYF.

In its sample, this clone was seen once. The gene calls are TRBV4-3 and TRBJ2-2; TRBD2 is a possible D gene (5 bases). With 4 bases removed from V and 0 bases from J, the gap between germline ends came to 15 bases. Germline V gene lookup returns CDR1 LGHNA and CDR2 YSLEER. The length of the CDR3 is 17 residues. The CDR3 protein is CASSRGERRPNTGELFF. The CDR3 bases are TGCGCCAGCAGCCGAGGCGAGCGGCGACCGAACACCGGGGAGCTGTTTTTT.

This clone was seen only a few times. The chain links TRBV7-2 to TRBJ1-2; D remains unclear. V lost 3 bases and J lost 5, with 16 bases in between. The CDR3 totals 15 residues. The germline gives CDR1 SGHTA, CDR2 FQGNSA. The CDR3 loop reads CASSLEAYSQYGYTF. The CDR3 DNA sequence: TGTGCCAGCAGCTTGGAAGCTTACAGCCAATATGGCTACACCTTC.

This clone has just one count. The chain links TRBV7-9 to TRBJ2-3; 10 bases are a match to TRBD2. The CDR3 contains 16 residues. The V and J ends lost 1 base and 2 bases, in that order; junction bases with no gene match: 3. The germline V gene has CDR1 SEHNR and CDR2 FQNEAQ (reference sequence). The CDR3 protein is CASSLGGTSDTDTQYF. As DNA, the CDR3 is TGTGCCAGCAGCTTAGGGGGGACTAGCGACACAGATACGCAGTATTTT.

This clone occurred once. This chain connects TRBV4-2 to TRBJ2-2; no definite D call. Trimming cost V 0 bases and J 7 bases, with 12 bases left between them. From germline, CDR1 is LGHNA and CDR2 YNFKEQ. This CDR3 region has 15 residues. CDR3: CASSQETATGGELFF. CDR3 DNA: TGTGCCAGCAGCCAAGAAACTGCAACGGGCGGGGAGCTGTTTTTT.

The gene calls are TRBV5-4 and TRBJ1-5; D is unclear. The CDR3 has 14 residues. The V end lost 1 base, the J end lost 1 base, and 6 bases lay between the germline ends. Germline CDR1 and CDR2: SGHNT and YYREEE (reference sequence). The CDR3 loop reads CASSLLGSNQPQHF. The CDR3 DNA reads as TGTGCCAGCAGCTTGCTCGGAAGCAATCAGCCCCAGCATTTT.

The V and J genes are TRBV6-1 and TRBJ2-1; 12 nucleotides agree with TRBD2. This CDR3 spans 14 amino acids. Germline lookup yields CDR1 MNHNS and CDR2 SASEGT. Trimming removed 8 bases from V and 8 bases from J; junction bases left unmatched: 7. The CDR3 reads CASGGLAGRDEQFF. DNA for the CDR3: TGTGCCAGCGGCGGACTAGCGGGAAGGGATGAGCAGTTCTTC.

The V and J genes are TRBV30 and TRBJ2-1; weak D call: TRBD2 (6 bases). The ends were cut back, 8 bases at V and 4 bases at J, with 18 bases in the middle. Per the germline V gene, CDR1 is GTSNPN and CDR2 is SVGIG (reference sequence). The CDR3 length is 14 residues. The CDR3 nucleotides are TGTGCCCTAGCCGGGCCTAGCGAGTACAATGAGCAGTTCTTC. Protein product: CALAGPSEYNEQFF.

V gene TRBV5-5 combines with J gene TRBJ1-2; tentatively, D is TRBD1 (5 bases). The CDR3 has 14 amino acids. Per the germline V gene, CDR1 is SGHKS and CDR2 is YYEKEE (reference sequence). The V gene lost 4 bases and the J gene lost 2 bases, with 12 bases spanning the gap. CDR3: CASSVRDKNYGYTF. Here the CDR3 DNA reads TGTGCCAGCAGCGTCAGGGATAAAAACTATGGCTACACCTTC.

This chain uses TRBV9 with TRBJ2-1, with TRBD2 identical over 11 bases. The CDR3 covers 16 residues. The germline CDR1 and CDR2 sequences are SGDLS and YYNGEE. V lost 3 bases, J lost 4 bases, and 6 bases stayed unmatched. CDR3 loop: CASSGSGRGPYNEQFF. DNA for the CDR3: TGTGCCAGCAGCGGTAGCGGGAGGGGGCCTTACAATGAGCAGTTCTTC.

The CDR3 loop is CASSAGGGYTF. The CDR3 DNA is TGCGCCAGCAGTGCTGGAGGGGGCTACACCTTC. The chain links TRBV10-2 to TRBJ1-2, with no clear D. The CDR3 length is 11 residues. Trimming stripped 4 bases from V and 8 bases from J, with 8 bases between. Per the germline V gene, CDR1 is WSHSY and CDR2 is SAAADI.

The chain is built from TRBV7-9 and TRBJ2-7; the D is unclear. V gave up 0 bases and J gave up 4 bases, with 7 bases separating them. CDR3 length equals 13 residues. Germline loops: CDR1 SEHNR, CDR2 FQNEAQ (reference sequence). CDR3 nucleotide sequence: TGTGCCAGCAGCTTAGCGGTGGGATACGAGCAGTACTTC. Translation gives CASSLAVGYEQYF.

This chain links TRBV11-2 with TRBJ1-2; D ambiguous. Trimming cost V 6 bases and J 0 bases, with 11 bases left between them. Germline loops: CDR1 SGHAT, CDR2 FQNNGV. This CDR3 comprises 14 residues. The CDR3 sequence is CASSPSTTNYGYTF. The DNA for the CDR3 is TGTGCCAGCAGTCCTAGTACGACTAACTATGGCTACACCTTC. Based on the CDR3 plus reference TRBV11-2 and TRBJ1-2, the full variable domain is EAGVAQSPRYKIIEKRQSVAFWCNPISGHATLYWYQQILGQGPKLLIQFQNNGVVDDSQLPKDRFSAERLKGVDSTLKIQPAKLEDSAVYLCASSPSTTNYGYTFGSGTRLTVV.

The chain couples TRBV5-4 to TRBJ1-5; tentatively, D is TRBD1 (6 bases). The CDR3 length is 14 residues. Germline CDR1 and CDR2: SGHNT and YYREEE (reference sequence). The ends were cut back, 2 bases at V and 1 base at J, with 7 bases in the middle. As DNA, the CDR3 is TGTGCCAGCAGCTTAGGGGGGAGCAATCAGCCCCAGCATTTT. It codes for CASSLGGSNQPQHF.

The J gene is TRBJ2-7, the V gene TRBV9; 9 bases match TRBD2. The trim removed 0 bases at V and 2 bases at J, leaving 3 bases unmatched. The CDR3 runs 15 residues. CDR1 SGDLS and CDR2 YYNGEE come from the germline V gene. CDR3 sequence (DNA): TGTGCCAGCAGCGTAGAGGGCGGGAGGGCCTACGAGCAGTACTTC. It translates to CASSVEGGRAYEQYF.

This chain uses TRBV7-9 with TRBJ1-1; D gene ambiguous. The CDR3 is 15 residues long. Between the trimmed V and J ends, which lost 1 base and 5 bases, there was a span of 14 bases. Germline assignment: CDR1 SEHNR and CDR2 FQNEAQ (reference sequence). CDR3: CASSLGTSPVTEAFF. The CDR3 DNA sequence: TGTGCCAGCAGCTTAGGGACTTCCCCGGTTACTGAAGCTTTCTTT. Filled out from reference TRBV7-9 and TRBJ1-1, the complete variable domain reads DTGVSQNPRHKITKRGQNVTFRCDPISEHNRLYWYRQTLGQGPEFLTYFQNEAQLEKSRLLSDRFSAERPKGSFSTLEIQRTEQGDSAMYLCASSLGTSPVTEAFFGQGTRLTVV.

The chain combines TRBV4-3 with TRBJ2-5; 11 bases match TRBD1. Near its end, the DNA agrees better with TRBJ2-7, so the J call may be wrong. Per germline, CDR1 LGHNA and CDR2 YSLEER. The CDR3 runs to 15 residues. The CDR3 spells CASSQWDRGTYEQYF. DNA of the CDR3: TGCGCCAGCAGCCAATGGGACAGGGGGACCTACGAGCAGTACTTC.